The source of this T cell receptor (beta chain) is a study of cytomegalovirus exposure and HLA in healthy donors. About the research overall: A preliminary data release comprised 80 million to 95 million unique TCRs obtained from HLA-typed donors.

Study-wide results and limits: Across donors, presence/absence analyses took sequencing depth to be roughly uniform. In an earlier analysis, in 620 or so donors, most V segments appeared productive either ~87% or ~30% of the time.

The PCR used 60 Vbeta and 13 Jbeta primers. Method: immunoSEQ multiplex PCR; TCRdb's copy keeps in-frame clones and lacks some. The table lists under 200,000 clones, roughly three quarters of them singletons. Despite likely unrecorded immune exposures, the donors were nominally healthy at the time of sampling. CDR3 length: 13 residues. Trimming at V came to 8 bases and at J to 5 bases, leaving 7 bases not matched to a gene. Germline V CDR1 and CDR2: MRHNA, SNTAGT. In the case of this clone: Its antigen is still unknown.

Input material: PBMCs. The chain is built from TRBV6-4 and TRBJ2-5; 8 bases are a match to TRBD1. This TCR came from a male donor in good health and CMV-seropositive. The CDR3 sequence is CASPRQGKETQYF. The CDR3 bases are TGTGCCAGCCCTAGACAGGGGAAGGAGACCCAGTACTTC.